A selection of T cell receptor beta chains follows, all from one sample in a study of shared clonotypes between healthy human individuals. TCRdb keeps only in-frame clones here, not all; method: immunoSEQ multiplex PCR. The table lists 500,000 to 550,000 clones, 90% to 96% of them singletons. The sequenced sample consisted of naive CD4+ T cells sorted from blood. All receptors come from a woman under 40 in good health. Each CDR3 is given with its conserved first and last residue. A D gene is named only where the DNA matches it firmly. The listing skips clone size in some rows; elsewhere it reads once, few, many or a size class.

TRBD2	TRBV6-5	.	TRBJ2-7	CASSSSGNSYEQYF	TGTGCCAGCAGTTCTAGCGGGAACTCCTACGAGCAGTACTTC
.	TRBV29-1	once	TRBJ2-7	CSVEGGSEQYF	TGCAGCGTTGAAGGTGGATCCGAGCAGTACTTC
TRBD1	TRBV19	.	TRBJ1-5	CASSIGTASNQPQHF	TGTGCCAGTAGTATCGGGACAGCTTCCAATCAGCCCCAGCATTTT
.	TRBV27	.	TRBJ2-2	CASSFDRLNTGELFF	TGTGCCAGCAGTTTTGACAGGTTGAACACCGGGGAGCTGTTTTTT
TRBD1	TRBV19	.	TRBJ2-5	CASSTRTGLETQYF	TGTGCCAGTAGTACTCGGACAGGGTTGGAGACCCAGTACTTC
.	TRBV28	.	TRBJ1-2	CASSLLGMGYGYTF	TGTGCCAGCAGTTTACTGGGAATGGGATATGGCTACACCTTC
TRBD2	TRBV5-1	.	TRBJ2-3	CASSLAGGDTDTQYF	TGCGCCAGCAGCTTGGCCGGGGGGGATACAGATACGCAGTATTTT
TRBD2	TRBV4-1	.	TRBJ2-1	CASSQGLAGSKYNEQFF	TGCGCCAGCAGCCAAGGACTAGCGGGAAGTAAATACAATGAGCAGTTCTTC
.	TRBV7-9	.	TRBJ2-7	CASSSQGHSYEQYF	TGTGCCAGCAGCTCGCAGGGCCATTCCTACGAGCAGTACTTC
.	TRBV28	.	TRBJ2-5	CASSYLTGNPKTQYF	TGTGCCAGCAGCTACCTAACAGGGAACCCGAAGACCCAGTACTTC
.	TRBV28	.	TRBJ1-2	CASSLSPGDWNYGYTF	TGTGCCAGCAGTTTAAGCCCAGGGGATTGGAACTATGGCTACACCTTC
.	TRBV4-2	.	TRBJ1-5	CASSQGEQPQHF	TGTGCCAGCAGCCAAGGGGAACAGCCCCAGCATTTT
.	TRBV5-5	.	TRBJ1-2	CASSLRGGGYTF	TGTGCCAGCAGCTTGCGGGGAGGCGGCTACACCTTC
.	TRBV18	.	TRBJ1-3	CASSRGGTPGNTIYF	TGTGCCAGCTCCAGGGGTGGCACTCCTGGAAACACCATATATTTT
.	TRBV11-2	.	TRBJ2-1	CASSLVVGASYNEQFF	TGTGCCAGCAGCTTAGTGGTTGGGGCGTCCTACAATGAGCAGTTCTTC
.	TRBV11-2	.	TRBJ2-7	CASSLDIRGYEQYF	TGTGCCAGCAGCTTAGATATTAGAGGCTACGAGCAGTACTTC
.	TRBV2	.	TRBJ2-2	CASSDLGKPRNTGELFF	TGTGCCAGCAGTGATCTCGGTAAGCCGCGAAACACCGGGGAGCTGTTTTTT
.	TRBV6-5	.	TRBJ1-5	CASRPGQINQPQHF	TGTGCCAGCAGACCCGGACAGATCAATCAGCCCCAGCATTTT
.	TRBV18	.	TRBJ1-1	CASSPPGRGWNTEAFF	TGTGCCAGCTCACCACCAGGACGGGGCTGGAACACTGAAGCTTTCTTT
.	TRBV4-1	.	TRBJ2-1	CASSQGVLGPRGEQFF	TGCGCCAGCAGCCAAGGGGTACTAGGCCCTCGGGGTGAGCAGTTCTTC
TRBD2	TRBV7-7	.	TRBJ2-1	CAKLRRENEQFF	TGTGCCAAACTGAGGCGGGAGAATGAGCAGTTCTTC
.	TRBV10-3	.	TRBJ2-7	CAISEKNRAEQYF	TGTGCCATCAGTGAGAAGAACAGGGCCGAGCAGTACTTC
TRBD2	TRBV5-1	.	TRBJ2-7	CASRAGTRETYEQYF	TGCGCCAGCAGGGCGGGGACTAGGGAAACCTACGAGCAGTACTTC
TRBD1	TRBV5-1	.	TRBJ2-4	CASSSSNGTGGYRAKNIQYF	TGCGCCAGCAGCTCAAGCAACGGGACAGGGGGCTATAGAGCCAAAAACATTCAGTACTTC
TRBD1	TRBV4-1	.	TRBJ1-6	CASSHPGTGSGPLHF	TGCGCCAGCAGCCACCCCGGGACAGGATCCGGACCCCTCCACTTT
TRBD2	TRBV5-4	.	TRBJ2-5	CASSAGLAGQETQYF	TGTGCCAGCAGCGCCGGACTAGCGGGCCAAGAGACCCAGTACTTC
.	TRBV6-5	.	TRBJ2-1	CASRSALSAYNEQFF	TGTGCCAGCCGGTCGGCGCTTTCCGCCTACAATGAGCAGTTCTTC
.	TRBV19	.	TRBJ1-5	CASSITQTTNQPQHF	TGTGCCAGTAGTATAACCCAAACAACCAATCAGCCCCAGCATTTT
TRBD2	TRBV5-4	.	TRBJ2-7	CASRKGTSGSYEQYF	TGTGCCAGCAGAAAGGGGACTAGCGGATCCTACGAGCAGTACTTC
TRBD1	TRBV2	.	TRBJ1-2	CASSGDRRQGYTF	TGTGCCAGCAGTGGGGACAGGCGTCAAGGCTACACCTTC
.	TRBV27	.	TRBJ2-5	CASSSPTVAGETQYF	TGTGCCAGCAGTTCTCCGACGGTGGCGGGGGAGACCCAGTACTTC
.	TRBV7-3	.	TRBJ2-6	CASSFRASSAYSGANVLTF	TGTGCCAGCAGCTTTCGGGCGTCCTCGGCTTACTCTGGGGCCAACGTCCTGACTTTC
.	TRBV7-9	.	TRBJ2-1	CASSQEVEQFF	TGTGCCAGCAGCCAGGAAGTAGAGCAGTTCTTC
.	TRBV5-8	.	TRBJ2-1	CASSIYNEQFF	TGTGCCAGCAGCATCTACAATGAGCAGTTCTTC
TRBD2	TRBV28	.	TRBJ2-1	CASRASGRVNEQFF	TGTGCCAGCAGAGCTAGCGGGAGAGTTAATGAGCAGTTCTTC
.	TRBV2	.	TRBJ1-5	CASSLTDSNQPQHF	TGTGCCAGCAGTTTGACAGATAGCAATCAGCCCCAGCATTTT
TRBD2	TRBV29-1	.	TRBJ2-3	CSARRLAGGSDTQYF	TGCAGCGCACGTCGGCTAGCGGGAGGTTCAGATACGCAGTATTTT
.	TRBV18	.	TRBJ2-3	CASSPRYRVTDTQYF	TGTGCCAGCTCACCACGGTACAGAGTCACAGATACGCAGTATTTT
.	TRBV28	.	TRBJ1-4	CASSLDPFSTNEKLFF	TGTGCCAGCAGTTTAGACCCGTTTTCAACTAATGAAAAACTGTTTTTT
TRBD1	TRBV10-3	.	TRBJ2-3	CAITQTGKDTQYF	TGTGCCATCACCCAGACAGGGAAAGATACGCAGTATTTT
.	TRBV18	.	TRBJ1-4	CASSPRAGPTTNEKLFF	TGTGCCAGCTCACCACGAGCGGGGCCAACAACTAATGAAAAACTGTTTTTT
TRBD2	TRBV10-3	.	TRBJ2-1	CAISQREGLNEQFF	TGTGCCATCAGCCAGCGGGAGGGCCTAAATGAGCAGTTCTTC
.	TRBV7-8	.	TRBJ2-6	CASTQGHSGANVLTF	TGTGCCAGCACCCAAGGGCACTCTGGGGCCAACGTCCTGACTTTC